A selection of T cell receptor beta chains follows, all from one sample in a study of regulatory dendritic cells for organ transplantation. Clones were sequenced by immunoSEQ multiplex PCR, and TCRdb holds only the in-frame ones, with some missing. The table records approximately 35,000 clones, about 88% of them present only once. Specimen: naive CD4+ T cells from blood. These receptors were obtained from a human donor in good health. Each CDR3 is given with its conserved first and last residue. A D gene is named only where the DNA matches it firmly. The size entry is marked missing in some rows and otherwise reads once, few, many or a size class.

D gene	V gene	clone size	J gene	CDR3 protein	CDR3 DNA
NA	TRBV10-3	few	TRBJ1-2	CAITEGQLSEGYTF	TGTGCCATCACCGAGGGGCAGCTGAGCGAGGGCTACACCTTC
TRBD1	TRBV4-1	NA	TRBJ1-6	CASSQVRDRNSPLHF	TGCGCCAGCAGCCAAGTACGGGACAGGAATTCACCCCTCCACTTT
TRBD2	TRBV7-2	NA	TRBJ2-1	CASRPSGGGPNEQFF	TGTGCCAGCAGACCTAGCGGGGGGGGCCCCAATGAGCAGTTCTTC
NA	TRBV5-4	NA	TRBJ2-3	CASSFFARALASTQYF	TGTGCCAGCAGCTTTTTTGCCAGGGCCCTAGCTTCTACGCAGTATTTT
NA	TRBV6-5	NA	TRBJ2-3	CATITDRGGDTQYF	TGTGCCACCATAACCGACCGGGGAGGAGATACGCAGTATTTT
NA	TRBV30	NA	TRBJ1-1	CAGLNTEAFF	TGTGCCGGACTGAACACTGAAGCTTTCTTT
NA	TRBV7-9	once	TRBJ2-2	CASSRGGELFF	TGTGCCAGCAGCCGGGGAGGGGAGCTGTTTTTT
NA	TRBV7-8	NA	TRBJ2-1	CASSLGARGLFF	TGTGCCAGCAGCTTAGGCGCTAGGGGTCTGTTCTTC
NA	TRBV11-3	NA	TRBJ1-1	CASSSQVNTEAFF	TGTGCCAGCAGCAGTCAGGTGAACACTGAAGCTTTCTTT
NA	TRBV5-4	NA	TRBJ1-5	CASSLGGAGDQPQHF	TGTGCCAGCAGCTTAGGTGGTGCTGGGGATCAGCCCCAGCATTTT
NA	TRBV9	NA	TRBJ1-1	CASSPEGGEAFF	TGTGCCAGCAGCCCTGAGGGCGGGGAAGCTTTCTTT
NA	TRBV25-1	NA	TRBJ1-4	CASSGNREAEKLFF	TGTGCCAGCAGTGGGAACAGGGAGGCAGAAAAACTGTTTTTT
NA	TRBV18	NA	TRBJ1-1	CASSPIDGEEAFF	TGTGCCAGCTCACCAATCGATGGAGAGGAAGCTTTCTTT
TRBD2	TRBV10-1	NA	TRBJ2-5	CASSESKTSGQETQYF	TGCGCCAGCAGTGAGTCGAAGACTAGCGGCCAAGAGACCCAGTACTTC
TRBD2	TRBV7-2	NA	TRBJ2-7	CASSSRLAGDYEQYF	TGTGCCAGCAGCTCCCGGTTAGCGGGGGACTACGAGCAGTACTTC
TRBD2	TRBV4-3	NA	TRBJ2-3	CASSLRGAHTDTQYF	TGCGCCAGCAGCCTGCGGGGGGCTCACACAGATACGCAGTATTTT
TRBD1	TRBV6-1	once	TRBJ2-4	CASREPGQGMVGQYF	TGTGCCAGCAGAGAACCGGGACAGGGGATGGTCGGTCAGTACTTC
NA	TRBV19	NA	TRBJ2-7	CASSVDRLYEQYF	TGTGCCAGTAGTGTCGACAGGCTCTACGAGCAGTACTTC
NA	TRBV5-4	NA	TRBJ2-7	CASSFSVRGLEPSYEQYF	TGTGCCAGCAGCTTTAGCGTGAGGGGCCTGGAACCTTCCTACGAGCAGTACTTC
TRBD1	TRBV29-1	NA	TRBJ1-5	CSVQFSTGGSGQPQHF	TGCAGCGTTCAATTTAGTACAGGGGGCTCAGGTCAGCCCCAGCATTTT
NA	TRBV18	once	TRBJ2-2	CASSPTVPNTGELFF	TGTGCCAGCTCCCCGACAGTACCAAACACCGGGGAGCTGTTTTTT
NA	TRBV6-6	NA	TRBJ1-2	CASSRANYGYTF	TGTGCCAGCAGTAGAGCTAACTATGGCTACACCTTC
NA	TRBV19	NA	TRBJ2-5	CASRGGQQETQYF	TGTGCCAGTCGGGGAGGCCAGCAAGAGACCCAGTACTTC
NA	TRBV5-5	NA	TRBJ1-5	CASSLVGNSNQPQHF	TGTGCCAGCAGCTTGGTAGGGAATAGCAATCAGCCCCAGCATTTT
NA	TRBV6-4	NA	TRBJ1-3	CASSDRAPLSGGNTIYF	TGTGCCAGCAGTGACAGGGCCCCATTGTCGGGTGGAAACACCATATATTTT
NA	TRBV2	NA	TRBJ1-6	CASRGTGDHSPLHF	TGTGCCAGCAGAGGGACGGGAGATCATTCACCCCTCCACTTT
NA	TRBV28	NA	TRBJ2-7	CASSRAGANREQYF	TGTGCCAGCAGCCGGGCCGGAGCCAACAGGGAGCAGTACTTC
NA	TRBV21-1	few	TRBJ2-7	CASMEGTGPILYYEQYF	TGTGCCAGCATGGAGGGAACGGGGCCTATCCTCTACTACGAGCAGTACTTC
NA	TRBV5-1	NA	TRBJ2-7	CASSSGTPPYEQYF	TGCGCCAGCAGCTCCGGGACTCCTCCCTACGAGCAGTACTTC
TRBD2	TRBV27	NA	TRBJ2-3	CASSPVLAGGGWNTLYF	TGTGCCAGCTCACCCGTACTAGCGGGAGGGGGGTGGAATACGCTGTATTTT
NA	TRBV18	NA	TRBJ2-1	CASSPPSGDNEQFF	TGTGCCAGCTCACCACCCTCGGGGGACAATGAGCAGTTCTTC
TRBD1	TRBV7-9	NA	TRBJ2-3	CASSRTGATVDTQYF	TGTGCCAGCAGCCGAACAGGGGCGACAGTTGATACGCAGTATTTT
NA	TRBV28	NA	TRBJ2-3	CASSFSRHTQYF	TGTGCCAGCAGTTTCTCGAGGCATACGCAGTATTTT
NA	TRBV29-1	once	TRBJ2-1	CSVGRLDNEQFF	TGCAGCGTTGGAAGGTTAGACAATGAGCAGTTCTTC
NA	TRBV5-4	NA	TRBJ2-1	CASSFDGTFYEQFF	TGTGCCAGCAGCTTCGATGGGACATTCTATGAGCAGTTCTTC
NA	TRBV10-3	NA	TRBJ2-1	CAISDGVVDEQFF	TGTGCCATCAGTGACGGAGTGGTCGATGAGCAGTTCTTC
NA	TRBV19	NA	TRBJ2-5	CASTQSVNSGLRQETQYF	TGTGCCAGTACCCAGAGCGTCAATTCTGGACTTCGGCAAGAGACCCAGTACTTC
TRBD2	TRBV7-9	NA	TRBJ2-1	CASSLGGLAGDEQFF	TGTGCCAGCAGCTTAGGGGGGCTAGCGGGAGATGAGCAGTTCTTC
NA	TRBV4-1	NA	TRBJ2-7	CASSQVFVPSYEQYF	TGCGCCAGCAGCCAAGTTTTCGTACCTTCCTACGAGCAGTACTTC
NA	TRBV18	NA	TRBJ2-7	CASSPDGTEQYF	TGTGCCAGCTCACCGGACGGGACCGAGCAGTACTTC
NA	TRBV18	NA	TRBJ1-2	CATEPAGTPLYGYTF	TGTGCCACCGAACCTGCCGGGACACCGCTTTATGGCTACACCTTC
NA	TRBV27	NA	TRBJ1-6	CASRKRPGISDSPLHF	TGTGCCAGCAGGAAACGCCCAGGCATCTCTGATTCACCCCTCCACTTT
TRBD1	TRBV7-2	NA	TRBJ2-1	CASSLQGVNEQFF	TGTGCCAGCAGCTTACAGGGGGTCAATGAGCAGTTCTTC
TRBD2	TRBV28	once	TRBJ2-1	CASSPGLAGINEQFF	TGTGCCAGCAGCCCGGGACTAGCGGGAATCAATGAGCAGTTCTTC
NA	TRBV4-2	NA	TRBJ2-2	CASSQEDGELFF	TGTGCCAGCAGCCAAGAGGACGGGGAGCTGTTTTTT
NA	TRBV6-1	NA	TRBJ1-5	CASSEIGSRQPQHF	TGTGCCAGCAGTGAAATTGGGTCGCGTCAGCCCCAGCATTTT
TRBD2	TRBV9	NA	TRBJ2-3	CASSVRTSGATDTQYF	TGTGCCAGCAGCGTAAGGACTAGCGGGGCCACAGATACGCAGTATTTT
NA	TRBV5-4	NA	TRBJ1-1	CASSLPGGGTEAFF	TGTGCCAGCAGCTTACCCGGGGGTGGCACTGAAGCTTTCTTT
NA	TRBV19	NA	TRBJ1-4	CASSIGEKLFF	TGTGCCAGTAGTATAGGGGAAAAACTGTTTTTT